The subject of this entry is one TCR beta chain. V lost 4 bases to trimming and J lost 4 bases; unmatched junction nucleotides: 11. Germline assignment: CDR1 MNHEY and CDR2 SVGAGI. This CDR3 is built from 16 residues. Per the original methods: Using reference gene primer amplification, nucleated cell counts were estimated. The table came from immunoSEQ multiplex PCR; TCRdb's copy has only in-frame clones and leaves some out. V, J and clone size reflect that table, while D and trimming were determined from the DNA. The sample has 40,000 to 60,000 clones; approximately 93% are singletons. This record belongs to a study of blood T cell repertoires in COVID-19. Study-level information: Acute and convalescent COVID-19 samples came from the United States, Italy and Spain.

Sequencing was carried out using peripheral blood. V gene TRBV6-5 combines with J gene TRBJ1-1; 8 bases align to TRBD1. This clonotype originated in a man in his 60s with COVID-19, enrolled during active disease. Here the CDR3 DNA reads TGTGCCAGCAGTTCCGACCGACAGGGGCAGGGCACTGAAGCTTTCTTT. Translation gives CASSSDRQGQGTEAFF.